One and the same sample provided the 32 T cell receptor beta chains below, sequenced in a study of blood T cell repertoires in COVID-19. Clones were read by immunoSEQ multiplex PCR, and TCRdb kept only the in-frame ones, dropping some. The data contain 40,000 or so clones, roughly nine tenths of them singletons. Sequencing input: peripheral blood. These receptors originate from a woman aged 30 to 39 in a cohort sampled during active COVID-19.

The rearrangement joins TRBV20-1 to TRBJ2-3; 7 bases are shared with TRBD2. Germline-derived CDR1 and CDR2 are DFQATT and SNEGSKA (reference sequence). This CDR3 spans 14 amino acids. The trim removed 3 bases at V and 3 bases at J, leaving 6 bases unmatched. The chain's CDR3 is CSASAGVGTDTQYF. CDR3 in DNA: TGCAGTGCTAGTGCGGGAGTTGGTACAGATACGCAGTATTTT.

This chain connects TRBV28 to TRBJ1-1; 10 bases agree with TRBD1. With 8 bases clipped from V and 7 bases from J, the junction kept 10 bases outside the gene matches. CDR1 is MDHEN, CDR2 SYDVKM, per germline. The CDR3 has 14 residues. The CDR3 nucleotides read TGTGCCAGCTCGACAGGGGGCGCTAGGGTTGAAGCTTTCTTT. Translated, it gives CASSTGGARVEAFF.

The chain joins TRBV27 to TRBJ2-1; D is ambiguous. From germline, CDR1 is MNHEY and CDR2 SMNVEV (reference sequence). The CDR3 consists of 13 residues. Trimming stripped 2 bases from V and 8 bases from J, with 10 bases between. CDR3 loop: CASSLISTHEQFF. DNA for the CDR3: TGTGCCAGCAGTTTAATCAGTACCCATGAGCAGTTCTTC.

The chain links TRBV10-3 to TRBJ2-1, with 7 bases fitting TRBD2. This CDR3 spans 13 amino acids. V gave up 4 bases and J gave up 5 bases; unmatched junction bases: 2. Per germline, CDR1 ENHRY and CDR2 SYGVKD. CDR3 in amino acids: CAISVGGDNEQFF. The DNA for the CDR3 is TGTGCCATCAGTGTGGGGGGGGACAATGAGCAGTTCTTC.

The J gene is TRBJ2-1, the V gene TRBV10-1, with D maybe TRBD1 (6 bases). Germline V gene lookup returns CDR1 WNHNN and CDR2 SYGVQD (reference sequence). The CDR3 has 14 residues. The germline V and J ends were trimmed by 5 bases and 5 bases, with 13 bases remaining between them. CDR3 in DNA: TGCGCCAGCAGTTTCAGGGGTAAAGACAATGAGCAGTTCTTC. Encoded protein: CASSFRGKDNEQFF.

The chain is built from TRBV19 and TRBJ2-2, with a possible D match to TRBD2 (6 bases). CDR3 length: 15 residues. V was clipped by 4 bases and J by 4 bases, with 13 bases between them. CDR1 and CDR2 (germline): LNHDA, SQIVND (reference sequence). The CDR3 region is CASSNLGGATGELFF. The CDR3 nucleotides are TGTGCCAGTAGTAACCTTGGAGGGGCCACCGGGGAGCTGTTTTTT.

The chain recombines TRBV14 with TRBJ2-7; the match to TRBD1 covers 9 bases. The V gene's germline CDR1 is SGHDN and CDR2 FVKESK. The V and J ends lost 5 bases and 3 bases, in that order; junction bases with no gene match: 8. The CDR3 is 15 amino acids. CDR3 sequence (DNA): TGTGCCAGCAGCGCGGGACAGGGAAGCTTCTACGAGCAGTACTTC. The encoded protein is CASSAGQGSFYEQYF.

This clone was picked up one time. This rearrangement joins TRBV3-1 (or the pseudogene TRBV3-2) to TRBJ1-2; 8 nucleotides line up with TRBD1. The CDR3 is 16 amino acids. V lost 4 bases and J lost 3; bases outside the gene matches: 10. The germline gives CDR1 LGHDT, CDR2 YNNKEL (reference sequence). The CDR3 sequence is CASSPISDREDYGYTF. CDR3 coding DNA: TGTGCCAGCAGCCCTATATCGGACAGGGAGGACTATGGCTACACCTTC.

The chain uses TRBV5-1 and TRBJ2-2, with 11 nucleotides matching TRBD2. This CDR3 is built from 16 residues. Germline CDR1 reads SGHRS; CDR2 reads YFSETQ. V dropped 2 bases and J dropped 5; count of bases not matched to a gene: 5. The CDR3 region is CASSLPGLAVTGELFF. Written as DNA, the CDR3 is TGCGCCAGCAGCTTACCGGGACTAGCGGTGACCGGGGAGCTGTTTTTT.

The chain links TRBV19 to TRBJ2-5; a weak D match, TRBD2 (6 bases). Trimming cost V 1 base and J 5 bases, with 14 bases left between them. Germline CDR1 LNHDA, CDR2 SQIVND (reference sequence). This CDR3 has 15 amino acids. CDR3 sequence: CASSIGTAGRETQYF. CDR3 nucleotides: TGTGCCAGTAGTATAGGGACGGCGGGGCGGGAGACCCAGTACTTC.

In regard to this clone: This specimen includes other DNA sequences encoding the same CDR3. The chain carries TRBV2 and TRBJ2-7; possibly TRBD2 for D (5 bases). Germline values: CDR1 SNHLY, CDR2 FYNNEI. Trimming took 5 bases from V and 4 from J, leaving 6 bases between them. The length of the CDR3 is 11 residues. This CDR3 is CASSRGYEQYF. In DNA form, the CDR3 reads TGTGCCAGCAGTCGGGGATACGAGCAGTACTTC.

This sequence joins TRBV6-5 and TRBJ2-1, with a tentative D call TRBD1 (6 bases). CDR3 length: 15 residues. CDR1 is MNHEY and CDR2 is SVGAGI in the germline V gene. Trimming cost V 7 bases and J 6 bases, with 19 bases left between them. DNA of the CDR3: TGTGCCAGCACCCTAACGGGGTCCAGGGGCAATGAGCAGTTCTTC. This encodes CASTLTGSRGNEQFF.

The CDR3 sequence: CASRSQGWDYGYTF. For the CDR3, the DNA is TGTGCCAGCAGGTCACAGGGGTGGGACTATGGCTACACCTTC. This chain links TRBV2 with TRBJ1-2, with 7 bases fitting TRBD1. The ends lost 6 bases at V and 3 bases at J; junction bases unmatched: 7. There are 14 residues in the CDR3. The V gene's germline CDR1 is SNHLY and CDR2 FYNNEI.

This chain joins TRBV13 and TRBJ1-2, with D possibly matching TRBD1 (5 bases). V was pared by 6 bases and J by 5 bases, with 16 bases between. This CDR3 has 14 amino acids. Germline V CDR1 and CDR2: PRHDT, FYEKMQ (reference sequence). CDR3 DNA: TGTGCCAGCAGGTACATCGGGCAGGGTTATGGCTACACCTTC. Amino acid sequence: CASRYIGQGYGYTF.

The V gene is TRBV19, the J gene TRBJ2-5; D ambiguous. Trimming stripped 1 base from V and 4 bases from J, with 7 bases between. Germline CDR1 LNHDA, CDR2 SQIVND (reference sequence). The CDR3 loop spans 13 amino acids. The CDR3 spells CASSIARGETQYF. The CDR3 coding sequence is TGTGCCAGTAGTATAGCCCGAGGAGAGACCCAGTACTTC.

V gene TRBV6-2 or TRBV6-3 combines with J gene TRBJ2-3; 10 nucleotides agree with TRBD2. The CDR3 contains 17 residues. Germline V gives CDR1 MNHEY, CDR2 SVGEGT. The V and J ends lost 2 bases and 0 bases, in that order; junction bases with no gene match: 5. The CDR3 loop reads CASSYPGLAASTDTQYF. The CDR3 nucleotides are TGTGCCAGCAGTTACCCCGGACTAGCGGCAAGCACAGATACGCAGTATTTT.

The chain carries TRBV25-1 and TRBJ2-2; TRBD1 agrees at 8 bases. The CDR3 is 16 amino acids. The germline V gene encodes CDR1 MGHDK and CDR2 SYGVNS. Losses at the gene ends were 1 base for V and 6 bases for J; bases not matched to a gene: 7. In DNA, the CDR3 is TGTGCCAGCAGTGAATCCGGGACAGGTTCGTCCGGGGAGCTGTTTTTT. This gives the protein CASSESGTGSSGELFF.

This clone was observed a few times. The chain is built from TRBV4-3 and TRBJ1-2, with 7 bases matching TRBD1. The CDR3 runs to 15 residues. After removal of 0 bases from V and 5 bases from J, the junction contained 6 bases not matched to a gene. The germline V gene has CDR1 LGHNA and CDR2 YSLEER. The CDR3 is CASSQEVQGMYGYTF. As DNA, the CDR3 is TGCGCCAGCAGCCAAGAGGTACAGGGGATGTATGGCTACACCTTC.

This sequence joins TRBV2 and TRBJ1-2; 7 bases agree with TRBD1. Germline V gene lookup returns CDR1 SNHLY and CDR2 FYNNEI. This CDR3 spans 14 amino acids. The V and J ends lost 0 bases and 8 bases, in that order; junction bases with no gene match: 6. The CDR3 DNA is TGTGCCAGCAGTGAAGCTAAGAACAGGGGCGGCTACACCTTC. This sequence encodes CASSEAKNRGGYTF.

The rearrangement joins TRBV11-3 to TRBJ2-7, with TRBD1 matching 7 bases. Germline CDR1 SGHNT, CDR2 YENEEA. The CDR3 runs 15 residues. The J segment lost 0 bases and the V segment lost 3 bases, leaving 5 bases of the junction unmatched. CDR3 sequence reads: CASSFRGTSSYEQYF. The CDR3 nucleotides read TGTGCCAGCAGCTTCAGGGGGACAAGCTCCTACGAGCAGTACTTC.

This chain joins TRBV19 and TRBJ2-1; the D gene is possibly TRBD1 (5 bases). The CDR3 is 15 residues long. Trimming left V 2 bases short and J 10 bases short, with 18 bases between. Germline assignment: CDR1 LNHDA and CDR2 SQIVND (reference sequence). The CDR3 spells CASSILAGNLQEQFF. The CDR3 DNA is TGTGCCAGTAGTATATTGGCAGGGAATCTTCAGGAGCAGTTCTTC.

The chain employs TRBV6-2 or TRBV6-3 and TRBJ2-1, with TRBD2 matching 10 bases. Germline values: CDR1 MNHEY, CDR2 SVGEGT. Trimming at V came to 4 bases and at J to 3 bases, leaving 3 bases not matched to a gene. The CDR3 covers 15 residues. For the CDR3, the DNA is TGTGCCAGCAGTTTCAGCGGGGGGGGCTACAATGAGCAGTTCTTC. This translates into CASSFSGGGYNEQFF.

The chain uses TRBV6-6 and TRBJ2-1; 8 bases align to TRBD2. After removal of 6 bases from V and 15 bases from J, the junction contained 7 bases not matched to a gene. CDR3 size: 11 residues. Germline V gene data show CDR1 as MNHNY and CDR2 as SVGAGI (reference sequence). CDR3: CASRTGTRPFF. CDR3 sequence (DNA): TGTGCCAGCAGAACCGGGACTAGACCGTTCTTC.

The chain combines TRBV6-1 with TRBJ1-4; D call uncertain. Germline V gene data show CDR1 as MNHNS and CDR2 as SASEGT. The CDR3 length is 14 residues. V was shortened by 3 bases and J by 7 bases, with 12 bases between the two germline ends. This CDR3 is CASSDIMGGEKLFF. As DNA, the CDR3 is TGTGCCAGCAGTGATATTATGGGAGGTGAAAAACTGTTTTTT.

This clone has just a few counts. The CDR3 is CASSKSALGSSDGYTF. As DNA, the CDR3 is TGTGCCAGCAGCAAAAGCGCGTTGGGGAGTAGTGATGGCTACACCTTC. The chain combines TRBV7-9 with TRBJ1-2; D is ambiguous. Germline CDR1 and CDR2: SEHNR and FQNEAQ (reference sequence). The CDR3 covers 16 residues. Trimming took off 5 bases at V and 6 bases at J, with 22 bases between the two ends.

CDR3 nucleotides: TGTGCCAGCAGTTTAATGGTCAGCGGGGAGCTGTTTTTT. Translation: CASSLMVSGELFF. This sequence joins TRBV27 and TRBJ2-2, with D hard to call. The CDR3 consists of 13 residues. Trimming left V 2 bases short and J 7 bases short, with 8 bases between. Germline CDR1 and CDR2: MNHEY and SMNVEV (reference sequence).

The chain links TRBV30 to TRBJ2-6; perhaps TRBD2 as D (6 bases). Germline values: CDR1 GTSNPN, CDR2 SVGIG (reference sequence). The CDR3 spans 15 residues. The ends were cut back, 0 bases at V and 0 bases at J, with 6 bases in the middle. The CDR3 nucleotides read TGTGCCTGGAGTGTCGGGAGCTCTGGGGCCAACGTCCTGACTTTC. This sequence encodes CAWSVGSSGANVLTF.

This chain links TRBV7-8 with TRBJ2-1; the D gene is possibly TRBD2 (5 bases). V shed 3 bases and J shed 12 bases, with 24 bases lying between them. The CDR3 runs to 16 residues. Germline CDR1 is SGHVS and CDR2 is FQNEAQ. The chain's CDR3 is CASSLGRGRRLVGQFF. The CDR3 DNA reads as TGTGCCAGCAGCTTGGGCCGGGGTCGAAGGCTAGTAGGGCAGTTCTTC.

The genes are TRBV5-5 and TRBJ1-2, with TRBD1 as a possible D gene (5 bases). CDR1 and CDR2 from the germline V gene are SGHKS and YYEKEE (reference sequence). The CDR3 contains 14 residues. The V end lost 3 bases, the J end lost 0 bases, and 9 bases lay between the germline ends. CDR3 DNA: TGTGCCAGCAGCTCGGGACTAACTAACTATGGCTACACCTTC. Translation: CASSSGLTNYGYTF.

The chain joins TRBV6-5 to TRBJ1-1; D is unclear. V gave up 2 bases and J gave up 4 bases, with 14 bases separating them. Germline V gene data show CDR1 as MNHEY and CDR2 as SVGAGI. This CDR3 contains 15 residues. The CDR3 spells CASSYGSRDRTEAFF. CDR3 in DNA: TGTGCCAGCAGTTACGGTTCTCGGGATCGCACTGAAGCTTTCTTT.

The chain joins TRBV15 to TRBJ1-4; TRBD1 aligns across 9 bases. The CDR3 extends over 16 amino acids. Germline-derived CDR1 and CDR2 are LNHNV and YYDKDF (reference sequence). Trimming removed 4 bases from V and 7 bases from J; junction bases left unmatched: 10. CDR3 protein: CATSKNTGQGREKLFF. For the CDR3, the DNA is TGTGCCACCAGCAAAAACACGGGACAGGGACGTGAAAAACTGTTTTTT. The whole variable domain, remainder taken from reference TRBV15 and TRBJ1-4, is DAMVIQNPRYQVTQFGKPVTLSCSQTLNHNVMYWYQQKSSQAPKLLFHYYDKDFNNEADTPDNFQSRRPNTSFCFLDIRSPGLGDTAMYLCATSKNTGQGREKLFFGSGTQLSVL.

This clone was observed a few times. This rearrangement joins TRBV5-1 to TRBJ2-3; 13 nucleotides align to TRBD2. CDR1 and CDR2 from the germline V gene are SGHRS and YFSETQ. The CDR3 loop spans 15 amino acids. J gave up 5 bases and V 4 bases, and 4 bases lay outside the gene matches. This CDR3 reads CASSPGLAGRDTQYF. CDR3 nucleotide sequence: TGCGCCAGCAGCCCGGGACTAGCGGGGAGAGATACGCAGTATTTT.